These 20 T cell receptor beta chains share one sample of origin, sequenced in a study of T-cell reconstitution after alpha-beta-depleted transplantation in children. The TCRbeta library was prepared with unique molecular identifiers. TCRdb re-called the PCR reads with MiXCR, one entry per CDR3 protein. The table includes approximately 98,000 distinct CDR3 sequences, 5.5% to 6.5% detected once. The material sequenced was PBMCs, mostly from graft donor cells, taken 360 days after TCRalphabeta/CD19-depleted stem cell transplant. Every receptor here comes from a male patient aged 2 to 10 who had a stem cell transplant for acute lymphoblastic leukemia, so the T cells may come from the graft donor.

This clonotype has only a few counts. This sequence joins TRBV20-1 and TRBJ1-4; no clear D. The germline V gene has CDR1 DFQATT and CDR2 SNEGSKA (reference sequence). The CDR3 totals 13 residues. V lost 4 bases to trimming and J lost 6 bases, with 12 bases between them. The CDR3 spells CSATPREDEKLFF. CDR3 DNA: TGCAGTGCTACCCCCCGGGAGGATGAAAAACTGTTTTTT.

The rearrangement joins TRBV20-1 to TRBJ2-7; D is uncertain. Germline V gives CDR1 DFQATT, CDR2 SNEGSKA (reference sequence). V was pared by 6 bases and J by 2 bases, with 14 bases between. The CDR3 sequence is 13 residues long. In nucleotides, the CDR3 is TGCAGTGCCCCCTCACAAGGGCCCTACGAGCAGTACTTC. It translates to CSAPSQGPYEQYF.

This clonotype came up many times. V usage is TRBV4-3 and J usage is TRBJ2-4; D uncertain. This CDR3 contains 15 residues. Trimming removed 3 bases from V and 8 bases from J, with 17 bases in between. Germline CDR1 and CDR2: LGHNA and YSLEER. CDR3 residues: CASSHLDRSQDIQYF. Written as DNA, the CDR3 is TGCGCCAGCAGCCACCTCGACCGTAGCCAGGACATTCAGTACTTC.

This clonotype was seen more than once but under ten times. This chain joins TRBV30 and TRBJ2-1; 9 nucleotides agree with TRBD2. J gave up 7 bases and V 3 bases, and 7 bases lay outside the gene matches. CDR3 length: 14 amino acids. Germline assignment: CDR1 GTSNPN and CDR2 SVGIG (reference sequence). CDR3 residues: CAWSWLAGANEQFF. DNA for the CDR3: TGTGCCTGGAGCTGGTTAGCGGGAGCGAATGAGCAGTTCTTC.

In DNA, the CDR3 is TGTGCCAGCAGCTATTGGACAGGGGGTTCAGAGACCCAGTACTTC. Encoded protein: CASSYWTGGSETQYF. This chain links TRBV7-6 with TRBJ2-5; the match to TRBD1 covers 10 bases. The J segment lost 4 bases and the V segment lost 4 bases, leaving 6 bases of the junction unmatched. The CDR3 loop spans 15 amino acids. The germline CDR1 and CDR2 sequences are SGHVS and FNYEAQ.

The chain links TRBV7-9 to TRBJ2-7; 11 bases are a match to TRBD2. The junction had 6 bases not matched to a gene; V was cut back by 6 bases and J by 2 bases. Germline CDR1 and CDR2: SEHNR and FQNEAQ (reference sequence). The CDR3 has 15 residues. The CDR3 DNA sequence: TGTGCCAGCAGTCAGACTAGCGGGAATACCTACGAGCAGTACTTC. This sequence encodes CASSQTSGNTYEQYF. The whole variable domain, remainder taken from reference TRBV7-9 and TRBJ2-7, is DTGVSQNPRHKITKRGQNVTFRCDPISEHNRLYWYRQTLGQGPEFLTYFQNEAQLEKSRLLSDRFSAERPKGSFSTLEIQRTEQGDSAMYLCASSQTSGNTYEQYFGPGTRLTVT.

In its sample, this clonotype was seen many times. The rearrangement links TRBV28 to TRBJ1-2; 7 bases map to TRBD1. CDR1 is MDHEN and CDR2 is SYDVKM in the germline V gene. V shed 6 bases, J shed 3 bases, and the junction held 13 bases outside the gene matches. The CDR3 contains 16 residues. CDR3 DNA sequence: TGTGCCAGCAGGCTTTTGGGAGGGGGCTATGACTATGGCTACACCTTC. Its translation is CASRLLGGGYDYGYTF.

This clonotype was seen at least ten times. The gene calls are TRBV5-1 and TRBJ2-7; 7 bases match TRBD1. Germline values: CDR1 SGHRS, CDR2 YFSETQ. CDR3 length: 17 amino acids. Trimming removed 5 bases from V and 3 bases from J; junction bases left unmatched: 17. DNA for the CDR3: TGCGCCAGCAGAAGGGGGCCGCGCCCCCTTGAACTCTACGAGCAGTACTTC. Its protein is CASRRGPRPLELYEQYF.

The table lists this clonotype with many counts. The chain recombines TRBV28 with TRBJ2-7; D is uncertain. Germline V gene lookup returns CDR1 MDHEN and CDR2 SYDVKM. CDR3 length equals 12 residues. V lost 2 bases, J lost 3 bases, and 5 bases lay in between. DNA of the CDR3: TGTGCCAGCAGTTTAAACGGCTACGAGCAGTACTTC. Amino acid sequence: CASSLNGYEQYF.

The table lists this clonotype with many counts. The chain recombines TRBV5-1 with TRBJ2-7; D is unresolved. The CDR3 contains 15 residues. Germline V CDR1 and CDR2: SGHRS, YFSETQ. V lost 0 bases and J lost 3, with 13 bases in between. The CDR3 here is CASSLGQHTHYEQYF. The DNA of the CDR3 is TGCGCCAGCAGCTTGGGACAACATACCCACTACGAGCAGTACTTC.

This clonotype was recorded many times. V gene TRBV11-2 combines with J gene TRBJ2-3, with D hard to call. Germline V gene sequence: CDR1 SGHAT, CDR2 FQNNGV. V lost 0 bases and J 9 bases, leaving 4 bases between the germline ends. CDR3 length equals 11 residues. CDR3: CASSLEGTQYF. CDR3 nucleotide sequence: TGTGCCAGCAGCTTAGAGGGGACGCAGTATTTT. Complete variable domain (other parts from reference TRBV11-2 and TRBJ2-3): EAGVAQSPRYKIIEKRQSVAFWCNPISGHATLYWYQQILGQGPKLLIQFQNNGVVDDSQLPKDRFSAERLKGVDSTLKIQPAKLEDSAVYLCASSLEGTQYFGPGTRLTVL.

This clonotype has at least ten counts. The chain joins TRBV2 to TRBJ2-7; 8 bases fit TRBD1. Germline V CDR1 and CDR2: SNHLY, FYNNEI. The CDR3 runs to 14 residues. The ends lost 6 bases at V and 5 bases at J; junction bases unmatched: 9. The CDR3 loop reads CASREPGGNHEQYF. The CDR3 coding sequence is TGTGCCAGCAGGGAACCAGGGGGCAACCACGAGCAGTACTTC.

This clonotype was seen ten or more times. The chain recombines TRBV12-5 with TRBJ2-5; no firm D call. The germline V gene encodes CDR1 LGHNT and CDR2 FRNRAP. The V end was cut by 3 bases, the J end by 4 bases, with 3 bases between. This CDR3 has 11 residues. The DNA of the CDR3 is TGTGCTAGTGGTTTAGGAGAGACCCAGTACTTC. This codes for CASGLGETQYF.

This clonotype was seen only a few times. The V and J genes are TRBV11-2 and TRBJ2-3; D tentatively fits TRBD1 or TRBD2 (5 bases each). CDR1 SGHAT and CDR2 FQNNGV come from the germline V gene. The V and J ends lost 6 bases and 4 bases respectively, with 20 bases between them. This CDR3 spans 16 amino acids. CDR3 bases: TGTGCCAGCAGAGGGGACCTTGGGCCGGTGGCAGATACGCAGTATTTT. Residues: CASRGDLGPVADTQYF. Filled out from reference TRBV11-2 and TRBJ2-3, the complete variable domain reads EAGVAQSPRYKIIEKRQSVAFWCNPISGHATLYWYQQILGQGPKLLIQFQNNGVVDDSQLPKDRFSAERLKGVDSTLKIQPAKLEDSAVYLCASRGDLGPVADTQYFGPGTRLTVL.

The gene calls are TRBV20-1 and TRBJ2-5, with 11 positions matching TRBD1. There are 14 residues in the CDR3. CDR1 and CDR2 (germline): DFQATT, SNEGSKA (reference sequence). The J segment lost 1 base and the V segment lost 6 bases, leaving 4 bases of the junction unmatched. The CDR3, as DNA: TGCAGTGCAACCGGGACAGGGGGCCAAGAGACCCAGTACTTC. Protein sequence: CSATGTGGQETQYF.

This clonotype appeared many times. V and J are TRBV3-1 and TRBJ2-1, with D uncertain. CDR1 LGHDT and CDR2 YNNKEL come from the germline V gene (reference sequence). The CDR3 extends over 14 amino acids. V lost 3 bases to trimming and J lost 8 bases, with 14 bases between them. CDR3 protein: CASSHPGPPHEQFF. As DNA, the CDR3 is TGTGCCAGCAGCCATCCCGGACCACCTCATGAGCAGTTCTTC.

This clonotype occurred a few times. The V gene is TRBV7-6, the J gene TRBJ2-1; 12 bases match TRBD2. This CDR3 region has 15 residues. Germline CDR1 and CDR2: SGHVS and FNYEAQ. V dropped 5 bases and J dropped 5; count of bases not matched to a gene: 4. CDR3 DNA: TGTGCCAGCAGCCCCCGGACTAGCGGGGACAATGAGCAGTTCTTC. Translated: CASSPRTSGDNEQFF.

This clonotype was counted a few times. In DNA form, the CDR3 reads TGTGCCAGCAGCCTTAGCCGTCCCGGGACAGCCTATGGCTACACCTTC. Translation gives CASSLSRPGTAYGYTF. V is TRBV7-9 and J is TRBJ1-2, with 7 positions matching TRBD1. The CDR3 spans 16 residues. Germline trimming cut 5 bases from V and 4 bases from J; bases unmatched to any gene: 13. Germline V CDR1 and CDR2: SEHNR, FQNEAQ (reference sequence).

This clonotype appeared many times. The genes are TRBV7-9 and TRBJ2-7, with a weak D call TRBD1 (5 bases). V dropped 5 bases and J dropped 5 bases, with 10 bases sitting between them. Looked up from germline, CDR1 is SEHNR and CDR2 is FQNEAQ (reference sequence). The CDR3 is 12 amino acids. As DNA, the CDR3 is TGTGCCAGCAGCCTAGGGGCCCACGAGCAGTACTTC. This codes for CASSLGAHEQYF. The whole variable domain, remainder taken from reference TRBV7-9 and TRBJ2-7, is DTGVSQNPRHKITKRGQNVTFRCDPISEHNRLYWYRQTLGQGPEFLTYFQNEAQLEKSRLLSDRFSAERPKGSFSTLEIQRTEQGDSAMYLCASSLGAHEQYFGPGTRLTVT.

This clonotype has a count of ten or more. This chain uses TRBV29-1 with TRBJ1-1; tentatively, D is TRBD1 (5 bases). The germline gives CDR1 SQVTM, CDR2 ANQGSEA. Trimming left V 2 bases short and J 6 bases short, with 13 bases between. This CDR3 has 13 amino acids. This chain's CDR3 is CSVEYPGKPEAFF. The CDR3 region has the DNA TGCAGCGTTGAATACCCAGGGAAACCTGAAGCTTTCTTT. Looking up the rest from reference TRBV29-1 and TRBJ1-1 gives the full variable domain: SAVISQKPSRDICQRGTSLTIQCQVDSQVTMMFWYRQQPGQSLTLIATANQGSEATYESGFVIDKFPISRPNLTFSTLTVSNMSPEDSSIYLCSVEYPGKPEAFFGQGTRLTVV.